This T cell receptor beta chain was observed in a study of shared clonotypes between healthy human individuals. Turning to the study itself: Three CD4 naive, three CD4 memory, two CD8 naive and one CD8 memory plate were used per donor.

Comment on this clone: No antigen is known for it.

Study results and caveats: Between a few donors, naive CD4 clonotypes were shared at a level of about 5%. Generation probabilities were higher for clonotypes shared across all four sorted-subset donors than for unshared ones.

Profiled with immunoSEQ multiplex PCR; TCRdb holds only in-frame clones, not every one. The sample comprises 2 million to 2.5 million clones, about 92% of which are singletons, and under 0.45% rests with the top ten. V lost 10 bases to trimming and J lost 4 bases, with 19 bases between them. CDR1 is KGHSH and CDR2 is LQKENI in the germline V gene. CDR3 length: 14 residues. The chain links TRBV18 to TRBJ1-1; tentative D call: TRBD1 (5 bases). The clonotype comes from a man aged 18 to 35 in good health. Some clones in this sample may be carry-over from other donors' samples. The source material was naive CD4+ T cells from PBMCs. Described subset: CD45RA+ positively selected. For the CDR3, the DNA is TGTGCCACCCGATTTGTGGGGGAGGCCACTGAAGCTTTCTTT. It specifies CATRFVGEATEAFF.